This T cell receptor (beta chain) came from a study of T cells in Graves' hyperthyroidism and ophthalmopathy. Study observations and caveats: Clonotypes that were expanded in thyroid above 0.001 mostly appeared in blood too. The model predicted ophthalmopathy a median around six months before onset.

This clonotype was recorded many times. Antigen specificity is unknown. The CDR3 is 16 amino acids. With 0 bases removed from V and 6 bases from J, the gap between germline ends came to 18 bases. The V gene's germline CDR1 is SGDLS and CDR2 YYNGEE. It was RNA transcripts that yielded the amplified TCR beta CDR3 regions. Primed by the HTBI set, a first-round RT-PCR was run on the TCR CDR3. TCRdb used MiXCR to reprocess the multiplex PCR reads, holding one entry per CDR3 protein. The sample holds a few hundred thousand distinct CDR3 sequences; 20% are singletons and the top ten take more than 25%. V usage is TRBV9 and J usage is TRBJ2-5, with D perhaps matching TRBD1 (6 bases). The sample comprised blood. This TCR derives from a man younger than 35 with Graves' hyperthyroidism. The CDR3 loop is CASSVGAGTWAKTQYF. The DNA for the CDR3 is TGTGCCAGCAGCGTAGGAGCCGGGACATGGGCCAAGACCCAGTACTTC.